The source of this T cell receptor (beta chain) is a study of cytomegalovirus exposure and HLA in healthy donors. Study results and limitations: TRBV6-2, TRBV6-3 and some other V segments were unresolvable in 87-base-pair reads. Roughly uniform sequencing depth across donors was assumed, possibly incorrectly. Productive status was seen about 90% or about 30% of the time for most TCR beta V segments in an earlier analysis.

60 Vbeta and 13 Jbeta primers were used in PCR. The protocol was immunoSEQ multiplex PCR, while the TCRdb copy is restricted to in-frame clones and leaves out a portion. The sample has about 170,000 clones; roughly 70% are singletons. CDR1 and CDR2 (germline): SGHTA, FQGNSA. CDR3 size: 13 residues. In regard to this clone: Its antigen is unidentified.

The chain employs TRBV7-2 and TRBJ2-3, with no clear D. The DNA end favors TRBJ1-5, so the J call may be wrong. What was sequenced was PBMCs. This TCR derives from a man between 35 and 55 years old in good health and CMV-seropositive. The CDR3 loop is CASSPSWGDTQHF. The CDR3 DNA sequence: TGTGCCAGCAGCCCTTCCTGGGGAGATACGCAGCATTTT.